This T cell receptor beta chain was profiled in a study of CD8+ T cells in alopecia areata. Study observations and caveats: While patients received tofacitinib, many expanded lesional clones remained present in scalp and blood.

Extraction and reverse transcription of RNA yielded cDNA as the sequencing template. Profiling relied on immunoSEQ multiplex PCR, and the TCRdb table lists in-frame clones only, not all of them. The sample lists 130,000 or so clones, more than 85% occurring once. Treatment of the sample: oral pan-JAK inhibitor, 5-10 mg twice daily. Of note for this clone: Its antigen is unidentified. The junction departs from the called germline gene at one end, perhaps through a read error.

This CDR3 is built from 13 residues. Germline CDR1 WSHSY, CDR2 SAAADI. V is TRBV10-2 and J is TRBJ2-3, with D tentatively TRBD2 (6 bases). The sample in question was CD8+ T cells sorted from blood, obtained at week 4, from a patient treated with tofacitinib. This clonotype originated in a human donor with alopecia areata. The chain's CDR3 is CASRSGYTDMQYF. In DNA form, the CDR3 reads TGCGCCAGCAGGAGCGGGTACACAGATATGCAGTATTTT.